This T cell receptor beta chain appears in the sequencing data of a study of molecular identifiers for immune sequencing clone quantification. Sorted naive CD8 T cells, 20,000 to 1,000,000, were sequenced from 10%, 30% or 50% RNA. The authors gated naive CD8 T cells as CD8+CD4-CCR7+CD45RA+ for sorting. Study-wide findings and caveats: Barcode sharing among identical TCR molecules could make large clones appear smaller.

A single record per CDR3 protein comes from TCRdb applying MiXCR to the PCR reads. The sample records about 300,000 distinct CDR3 sequences, 20% to 25% being singletons. There are many counts of this clonotype. The antigen is not known. CDR3 length: 13 amino acids. V lost 6 bases, J lost 7 bases, and 12 bases lay in between. The sample consisted of naive CD8+ T cells from blood, with Jurkat cell RNA spiked in. Subset in this sample: FACS-sorted CD8+CD4-CCR7+CD45RA+ naive T cells. This clonotype was sampled from a human donor in good health. Some libraries in this study had Jurkat cell RNA spiked in. The chain recombines TRBV12-3 or TRBV12-4 with TRBJ2-2, with D tentatively TRBD2 (6 bases). CDR3 in amino acids: CASRGGEDGELFF. The DNA for the CDR3 is TGTGCCAGCAGAGGCGGGGAGGACGGGGAGCTGTTTTTT.